The 28 T cell receptor beta chains below were found in one sample sequenced in a study of blood T cell repertoires in COVID-19. Method: immunoSEQ multiplex PCR; TCRdb's copy keeps in-frame clones and lacks some. This sample carries 70,000 to 75,000 clones, roughly 80% of them seen once, and the ten largest clones take over 25%. The specimen sequenced was peripheral blood. The receptors were sampled from a man aged 70 or older with acute or convalescent COVID-19.

Only a few counts were recorded for this clone. The chain employs TRBV11-2 and TRBJ2-7; 8 bases agree with TRBD2. The CDR3 extends over 16 amino acids. With 4 bases clipped from V and 3 bases from J, the junction kept 11 bases outside the gene matches. Germline assignment: CDR1 SGHAT and CDR2 FQNNGV. In DNA, the CDR3 is TGTGCCAGCAGCTCCCGCTCAGCGGGGGATTTCTACGAGCAGTACTTC. Its protein product is CASSSRSAGDFYEQYF.

This chain uses TRBV10-3 with TRBJ1-5, with D possibly being TRBD1 (5 bases). Germline loops: CDR1 ENHRY, CDR2 SYGVKD. The length of the CDR3 is 13 residues. With 7 bases removed from V and 2 bases from J, the gap between germline ends came to 9 bases. The DNA of the CDR3 is TGTGCCATCAAGGGGATGGGCAATCAGCCCCAGCATTTT. It yields the protein CAIKGMGNQPQHF.

The rearrangement links TRBV2 to TRBJ1-3, with TRBD1 identical over 7 bases. Germline values: CDR1 SNHLY, CDR2 FYNNEI. V shed 6 bases, J shed 4 bases, and the junction held 3 bases outside the gene matches. The CDR3 sequence is 13 residues long. The CDR3 sequence: CASRTGSGNTIYF. CDR3 sequence (DNA): TGTGCCAGCAGGACAGGGTCCGGAAACACCATATATTTT.

The gene calls are TRBV6-5 and TRBJ2-3; possible D gene TRBD1, 5 bases. The V end was cut by 2 bases, the J end by 3 bases, with 9 bases between. The CDR3 is 14 residues long. Germline V CDR1 and CDR2: MNHEY, SVGAGI. The CDR3 reads CASSYGANTDTQYF. The CDR3 DNA sequence: TGTGCCAGCAGTTACGGGGCTAATACAGATACGCAGTATTTT.

The rearrangement uses TRBV2 and TRBJ1-1; 10 bases map to TRBD1. V lost 2 bases, J lost 11 bases, and 14 bases stayed unmatched. The CDR3 length is 16 residues. The germline gives CDR1 SNHLY, CDR2 FYNNEI. The DNA of the CDR3 is TGTGCCAGCAGTGAACAACTCCCGGGACAGGGGACGGGCGCTTTCTTT. It is translated as CASSEQLPGQGTGAFF.

This clone was observed once. The chain combines TRBV3-1 (or the pseudogene TRBV3-2) with TRBJ2-1, with 10 nucleotides matching TRBD2. Germline trimming cut 4 bases from V and 8 bases from J; bases unmatched to any gene: 8. Germline lookup yields CDR1 LGHDT and CDR2 YNNKEL (reference sequence). The CDR3 consists of 15 residues. As DNA, the CDR3 is TGTGCCAGCAGCCGTCTAGCGGGAGTAGCCTATGAGCAGTTCTTC. It specifies CASSRLAGVAYEQFF.

In its sample, this clone was seen a few times. This chain joins TRBV5-1 and TRBJ1-3; D remains unclear. The V gene lost 5 bases and the J gene lost 2 bases, with 8 bases spanning the gap. The CDR3 has 13 amino acids. Germline values: CDR1 SGHRS, CDR2 YFSETQ. The CDR3 here is CASSWTAGNTIYF. In nucleotides, the CDR3 is TGCGCCAGCAGTTGGACTGCTGGAAACACCATATATTTT.

V and J are TRBV5-4 and TRBJ2-1; 8 nucleotides agree with TRBD2. Per germline, CDR1 SGHNT and CDR2 YYREEE (reference sequence). V shed 2 bases and J 5 bases; nucleotides not matched to a gene: 3. The length of the CDR3 is 14 residues. This chain's CDR3 is CASSFPGGDNEQFF. CDR3 in DNA: TGTGCCAGCAGCTTCCCGGGGGGGGACAATGAGCAGTTCTTC.

The CDR3 coding sequence is TGCGCCAGCAGCTTGTCAACCGGGGCAGGGGGCGCAGATACGCAGTATTTT. Translation gives CASSLSTGAGGADTQYF. The chain uses TRBV4-1 and TRBJ2-3; 8 bases agree with TRBD1. Trimming cost V 5 bases and J 4 bases; bases outside gene matches: 14. This CDR3 spans 17 amino acids. Germline values: CDR1 MGHRA, CDR2 YSYEKL.

This chain joins TRBV7-8 and TRBJ2-3, with D perhaps matching TRBD1 (6 bases). There are 15 residues in the CDR3. Germline CDR1 reads SGHVS; CDR2 reads FQNEAQ. The V end was cut by 3 bases, the J end by 2 bases, with 12 bases between. The CDR3 DNA reads TGTGCCAGCAGCTTCACGACAGGAAACACAGATACGCAGTATTTT. Its protein product is CASSFTTGNTDTQYF.

V is TRBV27 and J is TRBJ1-6; a weak D match, TRBD1 (6 bases). Trimming left V 0 bases short and J 9 bases short, with 15 bases between. CDR3 size: 16 residues. Germline V gives CDR1 MNHEY, CDR2 SMNVEV (reference sequence). CDR3 in DNA: TGTGCCAGCAGTTTATCGATTGGGGGCCCGGCTTCACCCCTCCACTTT. Its translation: CASSLSIGGPASPLHF.

The gene calls are TRBV6-6 and TRBJ1-1, with D maybe TRBD1 (6 bases). V was trimmed by 8 bases and J by 3 bases, leaving 19 bases between them. This CDR3 is built from 15 residues. CDR1 and CDR2 from the germline V gene are MNHNY and SVGAGI (reference sequence). The CDR3 is CASRTPGHKYTEAFF. In DNA, the CDR3 is TGTGCCAGCCGGACACCGGGACACAAGTACACTGAAGCTTTCTTT.

The chain joins TRBV11-3 to TRBJ2-1; no reliable D call. The CDR3 is made up of 13 amino acids. The ends were cut back, 0 bases at V and 8 bases at J, with 8 bases in the middle. Per the germline V gene, CDR1 is SGHNT and CDR2 is YENEEA. The CDR3 sequence is CASSLELYDEQFF. CDR3 nucleotide sequence: TGTGCCAGCAGCTTAGAACTATACGATGAGCAGTTCTTC.

The chain joins TRBV28 to TRBJ1-2, with 8 bases aligning to TRBD1. Germline trimming cut 7 bases from V and 4 bases from J; bases unmatched to any gene: 11. Germline V lookup: CDR1 MDHEN, CDR2 SYDVKM. CDR3 length: 15 amino acids. The CDR3 region has the DNA TGTGCCAGCATTGAGACAGGGGCCGGGGGCTATGGCTACACCTTC. This gives the protein CASIETGAGGYGYTF.

The V gene is TRBV3-1 (or the pseudogene TRBV3-2), the J gene TRBJ1-5, with unresolved D. The CDR3 is 15 amino acids. The germline gives CDR1 LGHDT, CDR2 YNNKEL (reference sequence). The V end lost 5 bases, the J end lost 5 bases, and 16 bases lay between the germline ends. In DNA, the CDR3 is TGTGCCAGCAGCGCTAGCGGTCGGCATCATCAGCCCCAGCATTTT. Translation: CASSASGRHHQPQHF.

The chain has TRBV19 and TRBJ1-4; maybe TRBD1 (5 bases). The CDR3 covers 15 residues. V lost 3 bases and J 7 bases, leaving 15 bases between the germline ends. Germline V gives CDR1 LNHDA, CDR2 SQIVND (reference sequence). CDR3 sequence reads: CASSIWAGGAEKLFF. The DNA of the CDR3 is TGTGCCAGTAGTATCTGGGCCGGAGGGGCTGAAAAACTGTTTTTT.

V usage is TRBV27 and J usage is TRBJ2-3; 7 nucleotides agree with TRBD1. Germline CDR1 and CDR2: MNHEY and SMNVEV (reference sequence). J was trimmed by 3 bases and V by 6 bases; bases with no gene match: 3. The CDR3 has 13 residues. The CDR3 loop is CASSHRGTDTQYF. The CDR3 coding sequence is TGTGCCAGCAGCCACAGGGGAACAGATACGCAGTATTTT.

The chain couples TRBV5-4 to TRBJ1-1; the D gene is possibly TRBD1 (6 bases). V was pared by 7 bases and J by 1 base, with 14 bases between. CDR1 is SGHNT and CDR2 is YYREEE in the germline V gene (reference sequence). CDR3 length: 14 amino acids. The CDR3 sequence is CASSQQGQNTEAFF. For the CDR3, the DNA is TGTGCCAGCTCACAACAGGGTCAGAACACTGAAGCTTTCTTT.

V usage is TRBV30 and J usage is TRBJ1-1; D remains unclear. This CDR3 has 12 amino acids. Trimming removed 2 bases at V and 3 bases at J, with 7 bases between. CDR1 is GTSNPN and CDR2 is SVGIG in the germline V gene (reference sequence). CDR3 bases: TGTGCCTGGAGTAGAGCGGACACTGAAGCTTTCTTT. It translates to CAWSRADTEAFF.

V is TRBV6-2 or TRBV6-3 and J is TRBJ2-7, with no clear D. Trimming removed 5 bases from V and 5 bases from J, with 10 bases in between. Germline V gene data show CDR1 as MNHEY and CDR2 as SVGEGT. CDR3 length: 12 amino acids. The CDR3 is CASSPPRNEQYF. The CDR3 DNA is TGTGCCAGCAGTCCCCCCCGTAACGAGCAGTACTTC.

This chain joins TRBV5-1 and TRBJ2-7; D is possibly TRBD2 (5 bases). The CDR3 is 14 residues long. Looked up from germline, CDR1 is SGHRS and CDR2 is YFSETQ. Trimming removed 1 base from V and 0 bases from J, with 8 bases in between. CDR3 protein: CASSLSDYSYEQYF. The CDR3 nucleotides read TGCGCCAGCAGCTTGAGCGACTACTCCTACGAGCAGTACTTC.

This rearrangement joins TRBV15 to TRBJ1-5; 10 bases are shared with TRBD1. Germline CDR1 and CDR2: LNHNV and YYDKDF (reference sequence). The CDR3 extends over 13 amino acids. The junction had 0 bases not matched to a gene; V was cut back by 5 bases and J by 5 bases. The chain's CDR3 is CATSGTGDQPQHF. CDR3 in DNA: TGTGCCACCAGCGGGACAGGGGATCAGCCCCAGCATTTT.

This chain joins TRBV6-2 or TRBV6-3 and TRBJ2-1; TRBD1 aligns across 10 bases. This CDR3 spans 16 amino acids. With 0 bases clipped from V and 13 bases from J, the junction kept 12 bases outside the gene matches. CDR1 is MNHEY, CDR2 SVGEGT, per germline. The CDR3 reads CASSYSGTGETSKQFF. The DNA of the CDR3 is TGTGCCAGCAGTTACTCAGGGACAGGGGAAACGTCGAAACAGTTCTTC.

The chain carries TRBV7-3 and TRBJ2-1, with 12 bases lining up with TRBD1. Per the germline V gene, CDR1 is SGHTA and CDR2 is FQGTGA. With 1 base clipped from V and 7 bases from J, the junction kept 8 bases outside the gene matches. This CDR3 region has 17 residues. CDR3 in amino acids: CASSLNSGTGGLNEQFF. DNA for the CDR3: TGTGCCAGCAGCTTAAACTCCGGGACAGGGGGCTTGAATGAGCAGTTCTTC.

The chain carries TRBV4-3 and TRBJ1-2, with 10 bases aligning to TRBD1. Germline CDR1 LGHNA, CDR2 YSLEER. After removal of 4 bases from V and 4 bases from J, the junction contained 6 bases not matched to a gene. CDR3 length equals 15 residues. CDR3 loop: CASSRTGTGVYGYTF. The CDR3 DNA follows: TGCGCCAGCAGCCGGACCGGGACAGGGGTCTATGGCTACACCTTC.

The CDR3 sequence is CASRTTDTQYF. The CDR3 DNA follows: TGTGCCAGCAGGACTACAGATACGCAGTATTTT. J is TRBJ2-3 and V is TRBV2; D unresolved. CDR1 is SNHLY, CDR2 FYNNEI, per germline. CDR3 length: 11 residues. V was trimmed by 6 bases and J by 3 bases, leaving 4 bases between them.

The V call is TRBV5-1, the J call TRBJ1-2; tentative D call: TRBD1 (5 bases). Trimming removed 1 base from V and 6 bases from J, with 10 bases in between. This CDR3 contains 13 residues. The V gene's germline CDR1 is SGHRS and CDR2 YFSETQ. The CDR3 coding sequence is TGCGCCAGCAGCTTGCTGGGGGGGAATGGCTACACCTTC. This sequence encodes CASSLLGGNGYTF.

The V and J genes are TRBV5-1 and TRBJ2-1; TRBD2 aligns across 7 bases. The J segment lost 8 bases and the V segment lost 3 bases, leaving 5 bases of the junction unmatched. The CDR3 consists of 13 residues. The germline CDR1 and CDR2 sequences are SGHRS and YFSETQ. CDR3 protein: CASSSGTMDEQFF. CDR3 nucleotide sequence: TGCGCCAGCAGCTCCGGGACTATGGATGAGCAGTTCTTC. The full variable domain, its missing parts supplied by reference TRBV5-1 and TRBJ2-1, is KAGVTQTPRYLIKTRGQQVTLSCSPISGHRSVSWYQQTPGQGLQFLFEYFSETQRNKGNFPGRFSGRQFSNSRSEMNVSTLELGDSALYLCASSSGTMDEQFFGPGTRLTVL.